A selection of T cell receptor beta chains follows, all from one sample in a study of cytomegalovirus exposure and HLA in healthy donors. Profiled with immunoSEQ multiplex PCR; TCRdb holds only in-frame clones, not every one. The listing contains 130,000 or so clones. Specimen: PBMCs. These receptors were taken from a woman under 30 in good health and CMV-seronegative. The conserved cysteine and the conserved F or W are not part of the CDR3 here. Fields, in order: J gene, V gene, CDR3 protein.

>TRBJ2-1|TRBV5-5
ASSLNMRTSGQDNEQF
>TRBJ2-7|TRBV11-3
ASSRRHRSGRSNDEQY
>TRBJ2-5|TRBV7-3
ASSLTGTSVQETQY
>TRBJ2-1|TRBV6-1
ASSEVRASGNNEQF
>TRBJ1-2|TRBV19
ASSTQGAGNYGYT
>TRBJ1-1|TRBV29-1
SVVRGRNTEAF
>NA|TRBV6-6
ASSHRTSGRLYEQY
>TRBJ2-1|TRBV9
ASSVGQGRLNEQF
>TRBJ2-3|TRBV25-1
ASSEAGGDTQY
>TRBJ1-2|TRBV29-1
SVRVDNYGYT
>TRBJ2-2|TRBV7-6
ASSPGRTSGNTGELF
>TRBJ1-2|TRBV6-5
ASSSYPQGINYGYT
>TRBJ1-2|TRBV19
ASSPSLSGTGKGYGYT
>TRBJ2-7|TRBV28
ASSLGGARGYEQY
>TRBJ1-1|TRBV7-7
ASSRDMNTEAF
>TRBJ2-6|TRBV7-8
ASSNRDRGANVLT
>TRBJ2-5|TRBV9
ASSVGQGQETQY
>TRBJ2-1|TRBV12-5
ASGLVLFSADYSYNEQF
>TRBJ2-5|TRBV13
ASSAPSLRLAHGQETQY
>TRBJ2-5|TRBV6-6
ASSTTGTGDETQY
>TRBJ1-2|TRBV9
ASSVTENYGYT
>TRBJ2-5|TRBV14
ASSQEMTFKETQY
>TRBJ2-1|TRBV7-9
ASSLGRRDWYNEQF
>TRBJ2-2|TRBV7-8
ASSPGGGGTELF
>TRBJ2-2|TRBV11-2
ASSSRERQGVPTGELF
>TRBJ1-2|TRBV10-3
AISGDREIGGYT
>TRBJ2-5|TRBV2
ASRARLVQETQY
>TRBJ2-1|TRBV6-5
ASSYGTGGSYNEQF
>TRBJ2-7|TRBV7-8
ASSLAGAEREQY
>TRBJ2-3|TRBV7-6
ASSLGAGDTQY
>TRBJ1-2|TRBV7-2
ASSRDWENYGYT
>TRBJ2-1|TRBV5-1
ASSLTTSYNEQF
>TRBJ2-7|TRBV7-9
ASSGSAYEQY
>TRBJ2-3|TRBV9
ASSVEQAPNPTQY
>TRBJ2-3|TRBV7-8
ASSFSGSEGDTQY
>TRBJ2-1|TRBV5-1
ASYPGGVMNEQF
>TRBJ2-7|TRBV28
ASSFFSGRGKTPYEQY
>TRBJ2-7|TRBV11-2
ASSLVQLASYEQY
>TRBJ1-5|TRBV2
ASTQGFNQPQH
>TRBJ1-2|TRBV9
ASSVGGAGGYT
>TRBJ1-5|TRBV28
ASSLWGGLGNQPQH
>TRBJ1-5|TRBV6-5
ASSPDPGGNQPQH
>TRBJ2-5|TRBV18
ASSPPTSQETQY
>TRBJ1-1|TRBV5-6
ASSWGSRSGGTEAF
>TRBJ1-1|TRBV9
ASSPTAGVNTEAF
>TRBJ2-3|TRBV5-1
ASSLAGQPTDTQY